Listed here are 16 T cell receptor beta chains from one sample, sequenced in a study of T cells in narcolepsy. The data were produced by immunoSEQ multiplex PCR, yet TCRdb's version contains in-frame clones alone and is incomplete. This sample yields roughly 35,000 clones, of which roughly 84% are seen a single time; about 1.5% belongs to the top ten. What was sequenced was CD45RA- memory CD4+ T cells from PBMCs. The receptor set was obtained from a human donor with narcolepsy.

The rearrangement links TRBV27 to TRBJ1-6; no definite D call. Trimming took off 8 bases at V and 8 bases at J, with 16 bases between the two ends. Per germline, CDR1 MNHEY and CDR2 SMNVEV (reference sequence). The CDR3 has 14 residues. The CDR3 here is CASGQLGRDSPLHF. DNA for the CDR3: TGTGCCAGCGGTCAACTGGGTCGGGATTCACCCCTCCACTTT.

This clone came up once. The V and J genes are TRBV28 and TRBJ1-5; 9 bases agree with TRBD1. CDR1 is MDHEN and CDR2 is SYDVKM in the germline V gene. The CDR3 sequence is 14 residues long. V was pared by 6 bases and J by 6 bases, with 6 bases of the junction left unmatched. CDR3 residues: CASRRTGGGQPQHF. CDR3 nucleotides: TGTGCCAGCAGACGTACAGGGGGCGGTCAGCCCCAGCATTTT.

The V call is TRBV30, the J call TRBJ1-2; perhaps TRBD1 as D (6 bases). V dropped 0 bases and J dropped 7 bases, with 18 bases sitting between them. CDR1 and CDR2 (germline): GTSNPN, SVGIG (reference sequence). The CDR3 is 15 residues long. CDR3 DNA: TGTGCCTGGAGTGTACAGGGAGCTAGGAAGGGTGGCTACACCTTC. Translation gives CAWSVQGARKGGYTF.

The chain uses TRBV6-1 and TRBJ1-2, with D perhaps TRBD1 (6 bases). Germline V lookup: CDR1 MNHNS, CDR2 SASEGT. The length of the CDR3 is 16 residues. V was shortened by 4 bases and J by 4 bases, with 19 bases between the two germline ends. The CDR3 region has the DNA TGTGCCAGCAGTGTGAGTACAGGGTCCAAGGTCTATGGCTACACCTTC. Residues: CASSVSTGSKVYGYTF.

This chain connects TRBV30 to TRBJ2-2, with TRBD2 identical over 8 bases. This CDR3 has 16 residues. Germline CDR1 is GTSNPN and CDR2 is SVGIG (reference sequence). V dropped 2 bases and J dropped 1; count of bases not matched to a gene: 6. CDR3 sequence: CAWSPPGLVNTGELFF. Here the CDR3 DNA reads TGTGCCTGGAGTCCCCCGGGACTAGTGAACACCGGGGAGCTGTTTTTT.

The gene calls are TRBV11-3 and TRBJ2-7, with 11 bases lining up with TRBD2. Germline V gene sequence: CDR1 SGHNT, CDR2 YENEEA. The V gene end was trimmed by 2 bases and the J gene end by 0 bases; junction bases not matched to a gene: 0. The CDR3 is made up of 15 amino acids. The CDR3 here is CASSLLAGGSYEQYF. For the CDR3, the DNA is TGTGCCAGCAGCTTACTAGCGGGGGGCTCCTACGAGCAGTACTTC.

This clone was recorded only once. This CDR3 is CASSLIRMGQGETQYF. In nucleotides, the CDR3 is TGCGCCAGCAGCCTAATCCGGATGGGACAGGGGGAGACCCAGTACTTC. The rearrangement uses TRBV5-1 and TRBJ2-5, with 10 bases lining up with TRBD1. Per germline, CDR1 SGHRS and CDR2 YFSETQ. Trimming took 4 bases from V and 5 from J; bases not matched to a gene: 11. The CDR3 totals 16 residues.

This clone came up once. V gene TRBV5-1 combines with J gene TRBJ2-1; no firm D call. The germline V gene has CDR1 SGHRS and CDR2 YFSETQ. Trimming removed 2 bases at V and 4 bases at J, with 10 bases between. The CDR3 runs to 14 residues. Here the CDR3 DNA reads TGCGCCAGCAGCTTTGAGTCTCTATACAATGAGCAGTTCTTC. The encoded protein is CASSFESLYNEQFF.

The CDR3 sequence is CASSLGGHDYGYTF. As DNA, the CDR3 is TGTGCCAGCAGCTTGGGGGGGCACGATTATGGCTACACCTTC. This sequence joins TRBV5-6 and TRBJ1-2, with a possible D match to TRBD1 (6 bases). This CDR3 is 14 amino acids long. V was clipped by 0 bases and J by 5 bases, with 11 bases between them. The germline gives CDR1 SGHDT, CDR2 YYEEEE. Complete variable domain (other parts from reference TRBV5-6 and TRBJ1-2): DAGVTQSPTHLIKTRGQQVTLRCSPKSGHDTVSWYQQALGQGPQFIFQYYEEEERQRGNFPDRFSGHQFPNYSSELNVNALLLGDSALYLCASSLGGHDYGYTFGSGTRLTVV.

V usage is TRBV2 and J usage is TRBJ1-2, with D tentatively TRBD1 (5 bases). This CDR3 has 14 amino acids. Germline CDR1 is SNHLY and CDR2 is FYNNEI. Trimming shortened V by 5 bases and J by 5 bases, and 15 bases separated the two germline ends. In DNA, the CDR3 is TGTGCCAGCAGTCTGGGGGGGGAAGGGTATGGCTACACCTTC. Residues: CASSLGGEGYGYTF.

The V and J genes are TRBV7-2 and TRBJ2-5, with a tentative D call TRBD2 (6 bases). This CDR3 is built from 15 residues. In germline, CDR1 is SGHTA, CDR2 FQGNSA. Trimming removed 6 bases at V and 4 bases at J, with 18 bases between. DNA of the CDR3: TGTGCCAGCAGACCTCTTGCGGGGCACGGAGAGACCCAGTACTTC. Amino acid sequence: CASRPLAGHGETQYF.

The chain has TRBV9 and TRBJ2-7; possibly TRBD1 or TRBD2 for D (5 bases each). This CDR3 has 15 residues. Trimming shortened V by 1 base and J by 6 bases, and 17 bases separated the two germline ends. Germline CDR1 reads SGDLS; CDR2 reads YYNGEE. CDR3 in amino acids: CASSVLGTSWGEQYF. The CDR3 nucleotides are TGTGCCAGCAGCGTACTCGGGACCTCGTGGGGCGAGCAGTACTTC.

This chain joins TRBV5-1 and TRBJ1-1, with 9 bases aligning to TRBD1. J lost 6 bases, V lost 1 base, and 10 bases had no gene match. Germline V gene lookup returns CDR1 SGHRS and CDR2 YFSETQ. The CDR3 is 16 amino acids. The CDR3 DNA sequence: TGCGCCAGCAGCTTGAGGGGACAGGGCGGCAACGCTGAAGCTTTCTTT. Translation gives CASSLRGQGGNAEAFF.

The chain has TRBV7-2 and TRBJ1-3; D unresolved. V dropped 5 bases and J dropped 4 bases, with 6 bases sitting between them. The CDR3 consists of 12 residues. From germline, CDR1 is SGHTA and CDR2 FQGNSA. The CDR3 DNA reads TGTGCCAGCAGCACACAGGGAAACACCATATATTTT. It codes for CASSTQGNTIYF. Drawing the rest from reference TRBV7-2 and TRBJ1-3, the complete variable domain is GAGVSQSPSNKVTEKGKDVELRCDPISGHTALYWYRQSLGQGLEFLIYFQGNSAPDKSGLPSDRFSAERTGGSVSTLTIQRTQQEDSAVYLCASSTQGNTIYFGEGSWLTVV.

This clone was observed a single time. The V call is TRBV5-1, the J call TRBJ2-3, with a tentative D call TRBD1 (6 bases). In germline, CDR1 is SGHRS, CDR2 YFSETQ. The CDR3 contains 14 residues. V gave up 3 bases and J gave up 4 bases, with 12 bases separating them. CDR3 protein: CASSSQGGADTQYF. The CDR3 nucleotides read TGCGCCAGCAGCTCACAGGGCGGAGCAGATACGCAGTATTTT.

This clone was seen a single time. The chain recombines TRBV2 with TRBJ2-5; 9 bases match TRBD1. The length of the CDR3 is 14 residues. The J segment lost 5 bases and the V segment lost 7 bases, leaving 8 bases of the junction unmatched. Germline V lookup: CDR1 SNHLY, CDR2 FYNNEI. In DNA, the CDR3 is TGTGCCAGCAACGCACAGGGGGCGGGGGAGACCCAGTACTTC. Translation gives CASNAQGAGETQYF.